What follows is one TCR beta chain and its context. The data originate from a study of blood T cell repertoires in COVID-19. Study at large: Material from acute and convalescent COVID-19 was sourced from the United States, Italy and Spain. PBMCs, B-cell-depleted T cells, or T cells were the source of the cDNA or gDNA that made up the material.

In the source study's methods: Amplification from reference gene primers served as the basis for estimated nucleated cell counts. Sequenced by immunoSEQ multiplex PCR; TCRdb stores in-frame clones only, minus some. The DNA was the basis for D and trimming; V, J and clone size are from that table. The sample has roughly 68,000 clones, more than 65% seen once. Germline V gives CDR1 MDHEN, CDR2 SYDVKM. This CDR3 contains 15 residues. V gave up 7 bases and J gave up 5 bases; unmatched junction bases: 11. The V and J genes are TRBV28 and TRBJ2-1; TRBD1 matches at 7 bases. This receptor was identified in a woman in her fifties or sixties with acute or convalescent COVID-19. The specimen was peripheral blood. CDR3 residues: CASTPPDRWDNEQFF. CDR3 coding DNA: TGTGCCAGCACTCCCCCGGACAGGTGGGACAATGAGCAGTTCTTC.